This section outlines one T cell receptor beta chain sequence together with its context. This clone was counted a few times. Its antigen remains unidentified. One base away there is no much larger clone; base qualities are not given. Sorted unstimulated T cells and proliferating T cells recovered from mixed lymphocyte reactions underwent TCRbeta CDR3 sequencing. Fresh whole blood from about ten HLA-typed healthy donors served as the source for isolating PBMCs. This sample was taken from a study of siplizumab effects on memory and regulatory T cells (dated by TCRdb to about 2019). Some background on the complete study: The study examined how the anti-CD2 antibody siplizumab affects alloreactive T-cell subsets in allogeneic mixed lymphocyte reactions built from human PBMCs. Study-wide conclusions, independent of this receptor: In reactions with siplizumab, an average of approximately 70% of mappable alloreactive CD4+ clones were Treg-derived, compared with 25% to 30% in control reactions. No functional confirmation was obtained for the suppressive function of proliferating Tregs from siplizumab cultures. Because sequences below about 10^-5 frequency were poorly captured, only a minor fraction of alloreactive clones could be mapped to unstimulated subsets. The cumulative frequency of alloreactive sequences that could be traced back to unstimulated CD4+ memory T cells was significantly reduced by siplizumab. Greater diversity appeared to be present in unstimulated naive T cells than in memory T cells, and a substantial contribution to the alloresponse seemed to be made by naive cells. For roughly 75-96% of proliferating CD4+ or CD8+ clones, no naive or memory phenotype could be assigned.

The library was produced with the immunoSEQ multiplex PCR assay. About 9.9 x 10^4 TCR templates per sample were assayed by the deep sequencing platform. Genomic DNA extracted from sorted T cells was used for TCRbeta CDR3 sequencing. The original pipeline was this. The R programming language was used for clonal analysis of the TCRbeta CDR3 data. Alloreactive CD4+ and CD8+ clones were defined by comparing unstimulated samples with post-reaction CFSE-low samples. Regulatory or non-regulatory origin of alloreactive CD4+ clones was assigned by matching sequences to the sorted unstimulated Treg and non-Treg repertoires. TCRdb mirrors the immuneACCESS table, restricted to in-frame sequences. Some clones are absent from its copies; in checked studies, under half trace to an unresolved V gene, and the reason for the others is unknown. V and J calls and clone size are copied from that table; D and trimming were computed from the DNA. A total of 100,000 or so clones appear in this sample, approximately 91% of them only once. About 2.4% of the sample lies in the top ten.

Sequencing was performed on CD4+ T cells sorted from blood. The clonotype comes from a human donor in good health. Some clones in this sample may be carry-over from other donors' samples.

The CDR3 here reads CASSLRGSGRENTQYF. The DNA sequence is as follows: TGTGCCAGCAGCCTCCGGGGTAGCGGGAGGGAAAATACGCAGTATTTT. The V and J genes are TRBV11-2 and TRBJ2-3, and 11 junctional nucleotides match TRBD2. Including the terminal cysteine and phenylalanine, the CDR3 comprises 16 residues. The kept DNA is CDR3 alone, 48 bases in frame from the first base. The germline V gene supplies CDR1 SGHAT and CDR2 FQNNGV. Compared with germline, V lacks 5 bases and J lacks 7 bases; bases without a gene match: 11. With all but the CDR3 taken from the reference TRBV11-2 and TRBJ2-3 genes, the full variable domain is: EAGVAQSPRYKIIEKRQSVAFWCNPISGHATLYWYQQILGQGPKLLIQFQNNGVVDDSQLPKDRFSAERLKGVDSTLKIQPAKLEDSAVYLCASSLRGSGRENTQYFGPGTRLTVL.